This entry lists 18 T cell receptor beta chains sequenced from one sample in a study of T cell responses to AZD1222 COVID-19 vaccine. The data were produced by immunoSEQ multiplex PCR, yet TCRdb's version contains in-frame clones alone and is incomplete. The sample holds 95,000 to 100,000 clones, around 85% seen once. The sequencing used peripheral blood, collected 28 days after the second AZD1222 dose. These receptors came from an adult who received the AZD1222 COVID-19 vaccine.

This chain uses TRBV5-4 with TRBJ2-7; TRBD2 matches at 9 bases. CDR1 is SGHNT and CDR2 is YYREEE in the germline V gene (reference sequence). V dropped 4 bases and J dropped 5; count of bases not matched to a gene: 10. The CDR3 has 15 amino acids. The CDR3 DNA follows: TGTGCCAGCAGCCCGGCGGGGGGGAATACAAACGAGCAGTACTTC. Its translation is CASSPAGGNTNEQYF.

V and J are TRBV7-2 and TRBJ2-2, with 9 bases fitting TRBD2. Looked up from germline, CDR1 is SGHTA and CDR2 is FQGNSA. V trimming: 4 bases; J trimming: 4 bases; junction bases outside the gene matches: 13. The CDR3 runs to 18 residues. CDR3 residues: CASSSSRGTSFVTGELFF. CDR3 sequence (DNA): TGTGCCAGCAGCTCCTCAAGGGGGACTAGCTTCGTCACCGGGGAGCTGTTTTTT.

This clone was observed a handful of times. V is TRBV4-1 and J is TRBJ2-7, with no clear D. The germline gives CDR1 MGHRA, CDR2 YSYEKL. The CDR3 runs 12 residues. Trimming took 4 bases from V and 7 from J, leaving 11 bases between them. CDR3 sequence reads: CASSPGRLEQYF. For the CDR3, the DNA is TGCGCCAGCAGCCCCGGCCGCTTGGAGCAGTACTTC.

For the CDR3, the DNA is TGTGCCAGCAGCTTTCAAAACAGGTTGAGCTCCTACGAGCAGTACTTC. Protein product: CASSFQNRLSSYEQYF. This chain connects TRBV5-4 to TRBJ2-7; weak D call: TRBD1 (5 bases). V lost 2 bases to trimming and J lost 0 bases, with 15 bases between them. The CDR3 contains 16 residues. Germline V gene data show CDR1 as SGHNT and CDR2 as YYREEE (reference sequence).

The chain employs TRBV23-1 and TRBJ1-5; TRBD1 is a possible D gene (6 bases). TRBV23-1 is noted as an ORF with a role that remains uncertain. CDR3 size: 19 residues. Deletions cut 5 bases from V and 2 bases from J, with 25 bases between. CDR3 sequence (DNA): TGCGCCAGCAGTTCCCCCACAGGACAGTCCGATGCGGGCAATCAGCCCCAGCATTTT. It yields the protein CASSSPTGQSDAGNQPQHF.

The chain joins TRBV5-1 to TRBJ1-1, with a weak D call TRBD1 (6 bases). This CDR3 comprises 12 residues. V lost 4 bases and J lost 6, with 10 bases in between. Germline CDR1 is SGHRS and CDR2 is YFSETQ. CDR3 loop: CASSREGAEAFF. The DNA for the CDR3 is TGCGCCAGCAGCCGAGAGGGGGCTGAAGCTTTCTTT. Full variable domain (remainder filled in from reference TRBV5-1 and TRBJ1-1): KAGVTQTPRYLIKTRGQQVTLSCSPISGHRSVSWYQQTPGQGLQFLFEYFSETQRNKGNFPGRFSGRQFSNSRSEMNVSTLELGDSALYLCASSREGAEAFFGQGTRLTVV.

The chain has TRBV12-3 or TRBV12-4 and TRBJ1-1, with no clear D. The CDR3 spans 13 residues. Trimming took 2 bases from V and 4 from J, leaving 8 bases between them. The CDR3: CASSLSLVTEAFF. The CDR3 DNA is TGTGCCAGCAGTTTATCTTTGGTCACTGAAGCTTTCTTT.

This clone was seen more than once but under ten times. This sequence joins TRBV6-5 and TRBJ2-3; a weak D match, TRBD1 (5 bases). The germline V gene has CDR1 MNHEY and CDR2 SVGAGI. The ends were cut back, 6 bases at V and 1 base at J, with 14 bases in the middle. This CDR3 region has 15 residues. The CDR3 DNA sequence: TGTGCCAGCAGGCCAGGGCACAGACGCACAGATACGCAGTATTTT. Translating it yields CASRPGHRRTDTQYF.

The J gene is TRBJ2-1, the V gene TRBV7-8; TRBD2 matches 13 bases. Germline CDR1 SGHVS, CDR2 FQNEAQ. This CDR3 region has 16 residues. V lost 5 bases, J lost 7 bases, and 8 bases stayed unmatched. The CDR3 nucleotides are TGTGCCAGCAGCCGAGAACTAGCGGGAGGGAAAAATGAGCAGTTCTTC. Its translation: CASSRELAGGKNEQFF.

The rearrangement uses TRBV5-1 and TRBJ1-1; 7 positions agree with TRBD1. Germline CDR1 and CDR2: SGHRS and YFSETQ. After removal of 3 bases from V and 3 bases from J, the junction contained 5 bases not matched to a gene. The CDR3 extends over 14 amino acids. The CDR3: CASSSGQTDTEAFF. CDR3 in DNA: TGCGCCAGCAGCTCGGGACAGACGGACACTGAAGCTTTCTTT.

For the CDR3, the DNA is TGCAGCGTTACTGGGAGTAATGAAAAACTGTTTTTT. This codes for CSVTGSNEKLFF. This rearrangement joins TRBV29-1 to TRBJ1-4; unclear D gene. V dropped 5 bases and J dropped 4 bases, with 8 bases sitting between them. This CDR3 is built from 12 residues. Germline V gene data show CDR1 as SQVTM and CDR2 as ANQGSEA.

This chain uses TRBV5-4 with TRBJ2-7; a weak D match, TRBD2 (7 bases). Germline V lookup: CDR1 SGHNT, CDR2 YYREEE (reference sequence). V gave up 4 bases and J gave up 2 bases, with 19 bases separating them. This CDR3 has 16 residues. The DNA of the CDR3 is TGTGCCAGCAGCCCTAGGGGGGGGACTAAAACCTACGAGCAGTACTTC. This codes for CASSPRGGTKTYEQYF.

This clone has only a few counts. CDR3 sequence: CASSFLPSGSYEQYF. The CDR3 region has the DNA TGTGCCAGCAGCTTTCTCCCTAGCGGAAGTTACGAGCAGTACTTC. The chain is built from TRBV5-6 and TRBJ2-7, with TRBD2 matching 7 bases. This CDR3 spans 15 amino acids. The germline gives CDR1 SGHDT, CDR2 YYEEEE. The trim removed 2 bases at V and 4 bases at J, leaving 9 bases unmatched.

In this sample, this clone turned up a few times. This chain's CDR3 is CASSTGDAQYF. Here the CDR3 DNA reads TGTGCCAGCTCTACAGGGGACGCGCAGTACTTC. The genes are TRBV18 and TRBJ2-7; 7 nucleotides align to TRBD1. CDR1 is KGHSH and CDR2 is LQKENI in the germline V gene. The CDR3 totals 11 residues. V shed 6 bases, J shed 9 bases, and the junction held 5 bases outside the gene matches.

CDR3 residues: CASSLLVPSGEQYF. In nucleotides, the CDR3 is TGTGCCAGCAGCTTGTTAGTACCTTCCGGCGAGCAGTACTTC. The chain has TRBV5-6 and TRBJ2-7; D is unclear. V lost 1 base, J lost 6 bases, and 14 bases lay in between. The V gene's germline CDR1 is SGHDT and CDR2 YYEEEE. CDR3 length equals 14 residues.

In its sample, this clone was seen once. The rearrangement uses TRBV24-1 and TRBJ1-3, with D possibly being TRBD1 (6 bases). This CDR3 is 17 amino acids long. V was clipped by 1 base and J by 4 bases, with 16 bases between them. From germline, CDR1 is KGHDR and CDR2 SFDVKD. CDR3 nucleotide sequence: TGTGCCACCAGTGATTTCCGAAGGGGGGGGGTCGGAAACACCATATATTTT. Its protein is CATSDFRRGGVGNTIYF.

J is TRBJ1-2 and V is TRBV5-1; 9 nucleotides agree with TRBD1. The V gene's germline CDR1 is SGHRS and CDR2 YFSETQ. The CDR3 runs 14 residues. The V segment lost 0 bases and the J segment 6 bases; nucleotides outside the gene matches: 3. The CDR3 here is CASSLDRGQDGYTF. The CDR3 DNA reads as TGCGCCAGCAGCTTGGACAGGGGGCAGGATGGCTACACCTTC. Complete variable domain (other parts from reference TRBV5-1 and TRBJ1-2): KAGVTQTPRYLIKTRGQQVTLSCSPISGHRSVSWYQQTPGQGLQFLFEYFSETQRNKGNFPGRFSGRQFSNSRSEMNVSTLELGDSALYLCASSLDRGQDGYTFGSGTRLTVV.

This clone was observed once. The DNA for the CDR3 is TGTGCCGCTACACCGGGAGGGGGCACAGATACGCAGTATTTT. This gives the protein CAATPGGGTDTQYF. The genes are TRBV7-2 and TRBJ2-3; 8 positions match TRBD2. Germline CDR1 and CDR2: SGHTA and FQGNSA. This CDR3 is 14 amino acids long. The V segment lost 11 bases and the J segment 1 base; nucleotides outside the gene matches: 8.